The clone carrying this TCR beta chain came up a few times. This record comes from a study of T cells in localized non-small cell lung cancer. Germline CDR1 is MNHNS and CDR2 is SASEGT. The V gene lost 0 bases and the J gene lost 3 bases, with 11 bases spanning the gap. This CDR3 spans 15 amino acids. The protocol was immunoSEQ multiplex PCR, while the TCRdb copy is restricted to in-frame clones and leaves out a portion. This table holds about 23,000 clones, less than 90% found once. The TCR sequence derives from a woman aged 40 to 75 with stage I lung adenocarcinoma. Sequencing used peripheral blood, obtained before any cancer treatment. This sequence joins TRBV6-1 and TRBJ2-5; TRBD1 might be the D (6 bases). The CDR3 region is CASSEATGRKETQYF. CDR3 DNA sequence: TGTGCCAGCAGTGAAGCGACAGGACGCAAAGAGACCCAGTACTTC.